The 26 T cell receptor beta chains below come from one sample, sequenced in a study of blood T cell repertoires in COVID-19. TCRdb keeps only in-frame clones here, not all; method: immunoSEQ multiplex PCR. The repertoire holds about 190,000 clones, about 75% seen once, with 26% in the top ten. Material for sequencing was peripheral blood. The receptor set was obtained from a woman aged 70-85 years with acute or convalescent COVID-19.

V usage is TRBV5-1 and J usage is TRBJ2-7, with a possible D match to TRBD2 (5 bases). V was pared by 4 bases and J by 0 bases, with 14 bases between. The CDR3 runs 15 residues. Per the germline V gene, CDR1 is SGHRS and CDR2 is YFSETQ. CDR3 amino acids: CASSPGGPFSYEQYF. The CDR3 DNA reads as TGCGCCAGCAGCCCTGGCGGGCCCTTCTCCTACGAGCAGTACTTC.

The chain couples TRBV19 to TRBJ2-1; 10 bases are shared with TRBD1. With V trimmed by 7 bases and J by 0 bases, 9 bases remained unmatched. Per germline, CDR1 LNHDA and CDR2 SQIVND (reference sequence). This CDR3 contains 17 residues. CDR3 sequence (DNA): TGTGCCAGTAATAGCGGACAGGGGGTAAGCTCCTACAATGAGCAGTTCTTC. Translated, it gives CASNSGQGVSSYNEQFF.

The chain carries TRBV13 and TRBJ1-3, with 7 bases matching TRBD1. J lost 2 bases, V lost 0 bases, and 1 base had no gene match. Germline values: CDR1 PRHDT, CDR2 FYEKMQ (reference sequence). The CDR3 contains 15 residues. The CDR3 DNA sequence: TGTGCCAGCAGCTTAGGGCAGGGGGCTGGAAACACCATATATTTT. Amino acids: CASSLGQGAGNTIYF.

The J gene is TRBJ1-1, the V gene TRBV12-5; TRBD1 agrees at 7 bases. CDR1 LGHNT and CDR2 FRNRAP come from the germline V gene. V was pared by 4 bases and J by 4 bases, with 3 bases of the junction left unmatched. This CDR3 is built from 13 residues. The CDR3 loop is CASGSTGVTEAFF. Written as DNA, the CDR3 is TGTGCTAGTGGTTCCACAGGGGTCACTGAAGCTTTCTTT. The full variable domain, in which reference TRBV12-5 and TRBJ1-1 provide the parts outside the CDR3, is DARVTQTPRHKVTEMGQEVTMRCQPILGHNTVFWYRQTMMQGLELLAYFRNRAPLDDSGMPKDRFSAEMPDATLATLKIQPSEPRDSAVYFCASGSTGVTEAFFGQGTRLTVV.

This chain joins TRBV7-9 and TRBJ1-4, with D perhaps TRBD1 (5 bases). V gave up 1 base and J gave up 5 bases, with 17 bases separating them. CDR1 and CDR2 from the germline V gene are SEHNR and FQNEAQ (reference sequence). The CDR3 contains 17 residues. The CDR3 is CASSLGTLGEGNEKLFF. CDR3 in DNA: TGTGCCAGCAGCTTAGGTACCCTAGGGGAAGGGAATGAAAAACTGTTTTTT.

The CDR3 DNA reads TGTGCCAGCAGCATGACAGTTAAAAGGGTATCCTACGAGCAGTACTTC. Amino acid sequence: CASSMTVKRVSYEQYF. This chain joins TRBV7-2 and TRBJ2-7, with D maybe TRBD1 (5 bases). The germline V gene encodes CDR1 SGHTA and CDR2 FQGNSA. CDR3 length: 16 residues. Trimming cost V 5 bases and J 1 base, with 18 bases left between them.

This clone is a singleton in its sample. CDR3 loop: CASSQVTSGSFSLEQYF. CDR3 in DNA: TGTGCCAGCAGCCAAGTAACTAGCGGGAGTTTTTCCCTCGAGCAGTACTTC. J is TRBJ2-7 and V is TRBV4-2; 11 bases agree with TRBD2. Per germline, CDR1 LGHNA and CDR2 YNFKEQ. After removal of 1 base from V and 6 bases from J, the junction contained 11 bases not matched to a gene. CDR3 size: 17 residues.

The CDR3 loop reads CASSITGAETQYF. Here the CDR3 DNA reads TGTGCCAGTAGTATAACAGGGGCAGAGACCCAGTACTTC. The chain has TRBV19 and TRBJ2-5, with TRBD1 identical over 7 bases. The V gene end was trimmed by 2 bases and the J gene end by 4 bases; junction bases not matched to a gene: 1. This CDR3 has 13 amino acids. Germline loops: CDR1 LNHDA, CDR2 SQIVND (reference sequence).

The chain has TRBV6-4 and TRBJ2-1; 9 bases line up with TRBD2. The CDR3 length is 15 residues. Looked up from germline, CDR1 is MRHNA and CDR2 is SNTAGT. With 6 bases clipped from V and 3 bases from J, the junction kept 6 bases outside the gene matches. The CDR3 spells CASSPLAGYYNEQFF. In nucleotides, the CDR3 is TGTGCCAGCAGCCCCCTAGCGGGGTACTACAATGAGCAGTTCTTC.

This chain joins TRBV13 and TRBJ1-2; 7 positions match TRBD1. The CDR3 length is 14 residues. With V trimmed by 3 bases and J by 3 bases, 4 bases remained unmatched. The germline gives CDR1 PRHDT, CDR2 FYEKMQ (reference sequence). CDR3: CASSFQGEYYGYTF. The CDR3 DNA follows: TGTGCCAGCAGCTTCCAGGGGGAATACTATGGCTACACCTTC.

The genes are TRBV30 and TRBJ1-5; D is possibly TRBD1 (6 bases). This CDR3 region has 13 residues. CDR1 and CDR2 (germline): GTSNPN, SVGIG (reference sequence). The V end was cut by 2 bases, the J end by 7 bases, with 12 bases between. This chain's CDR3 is CAWSLRQDQPQHF. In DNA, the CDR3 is TGTGCCTGGAGTTTAAGACAGGACCAGCCCCAGCATTTT. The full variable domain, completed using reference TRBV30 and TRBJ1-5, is SQTIHQWPATLVQPVGSPLSLECTVEGTSNPNLYWYRQAAGRGLQLLFYSVGIGQISSEVPQNLSASRPQDRQFILSSKKLLLSDSGFYLCAWSLRQDQPQHFGDGTRLSIL.

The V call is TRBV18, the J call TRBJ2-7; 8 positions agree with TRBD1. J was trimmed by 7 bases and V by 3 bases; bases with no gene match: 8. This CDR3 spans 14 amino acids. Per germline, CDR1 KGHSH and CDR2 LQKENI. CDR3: CASSPDRVLREQYF. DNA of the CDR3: TGTGCCAGCTCACCGGACAGGGTGTTAAGGGAGCAGTACTTC.

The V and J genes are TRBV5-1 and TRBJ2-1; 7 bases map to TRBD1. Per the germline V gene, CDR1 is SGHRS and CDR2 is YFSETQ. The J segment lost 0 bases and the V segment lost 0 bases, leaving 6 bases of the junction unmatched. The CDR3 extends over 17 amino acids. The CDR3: CASSLAGGLSSYNEQFF. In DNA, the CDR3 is TGCGCCAGCAGCTTGGCAGGGGGATTGAGCTCCTACAATGAGCAGTTCTTC.

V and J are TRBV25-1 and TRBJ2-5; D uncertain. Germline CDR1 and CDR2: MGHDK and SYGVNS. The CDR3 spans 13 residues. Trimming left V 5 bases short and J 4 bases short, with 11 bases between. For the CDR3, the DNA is TGTGCCAGCAGTCCCCTGTTTGTAGAGACCCAGTACTTC. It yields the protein CASSPLFVETQYF.

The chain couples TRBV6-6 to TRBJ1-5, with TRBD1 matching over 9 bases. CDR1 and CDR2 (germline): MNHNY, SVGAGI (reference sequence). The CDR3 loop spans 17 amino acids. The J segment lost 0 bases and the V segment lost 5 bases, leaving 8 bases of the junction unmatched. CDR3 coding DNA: TGTGCCAGCAGTCCCGGGACAGGGACCTATAGCAATCAGCCCCAGCATTTT. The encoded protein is CASSPGTGTYSNQPQHF.

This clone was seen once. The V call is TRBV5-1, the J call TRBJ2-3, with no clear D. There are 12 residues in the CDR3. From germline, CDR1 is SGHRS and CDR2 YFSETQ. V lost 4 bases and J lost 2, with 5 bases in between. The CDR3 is CASSLTTDTQYF. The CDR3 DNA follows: TGCGCCAGCAGCCTAACCACAGATACGCAGTATTTT.

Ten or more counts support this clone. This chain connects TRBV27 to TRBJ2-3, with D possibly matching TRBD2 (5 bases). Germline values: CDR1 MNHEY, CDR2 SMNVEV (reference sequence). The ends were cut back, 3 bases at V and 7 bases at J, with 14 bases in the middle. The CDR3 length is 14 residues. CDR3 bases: TGTGCCAGCAGTTTTCAGGCGAGGGCAAATACGCAGTATTTT. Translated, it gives CASSFQARANTQYF.

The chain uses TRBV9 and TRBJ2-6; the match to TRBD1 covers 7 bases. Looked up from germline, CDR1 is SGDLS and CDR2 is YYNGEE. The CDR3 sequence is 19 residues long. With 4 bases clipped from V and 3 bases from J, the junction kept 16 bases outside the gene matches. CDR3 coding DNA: TGTGCCAGCAGCCCGCGAATGACAGGGATTACGGGTGGGGCCAACGTCCTGACTTTC. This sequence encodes CASSPRMTGITGGANVLTF.

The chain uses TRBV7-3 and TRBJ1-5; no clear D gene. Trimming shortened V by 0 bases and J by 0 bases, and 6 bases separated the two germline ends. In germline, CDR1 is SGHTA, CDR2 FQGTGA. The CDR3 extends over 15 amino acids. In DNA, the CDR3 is TGTGCCAGCAGCTTAACCGGTGGTAGCAATCAGCCCCAGCATTTT. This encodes CASSLTGGSNQPQHF.

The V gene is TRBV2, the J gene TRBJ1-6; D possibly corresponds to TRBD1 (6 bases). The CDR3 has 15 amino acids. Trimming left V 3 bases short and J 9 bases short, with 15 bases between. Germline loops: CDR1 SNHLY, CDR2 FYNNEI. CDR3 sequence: CASSEDRLNISPLHF. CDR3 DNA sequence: TGTGCCAGCAGTGAGGACAGACTCAATATTTCACCCCTCCACTTT. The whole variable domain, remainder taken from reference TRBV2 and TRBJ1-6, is EPEVTQTPSHQVTQMGQEVILRCVPISNHLYFYWYRQILGQKVEFLVSFYNNEISEKSEIFDDQFSVERPDGSNFTLKIRSTKLEDSAMYFCASSEDRLNISPLHFGNGTRLTVT.

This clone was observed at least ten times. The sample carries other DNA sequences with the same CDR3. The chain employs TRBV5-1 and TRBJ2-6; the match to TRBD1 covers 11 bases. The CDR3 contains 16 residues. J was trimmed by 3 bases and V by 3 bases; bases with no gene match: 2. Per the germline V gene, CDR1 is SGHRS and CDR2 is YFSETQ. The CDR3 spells CASSWTGGGGANVLTF. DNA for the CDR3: TGCGCCAGCAGCTGGACAGGGGGCGGTGGGGCCAACGTCCTGACTTTC.

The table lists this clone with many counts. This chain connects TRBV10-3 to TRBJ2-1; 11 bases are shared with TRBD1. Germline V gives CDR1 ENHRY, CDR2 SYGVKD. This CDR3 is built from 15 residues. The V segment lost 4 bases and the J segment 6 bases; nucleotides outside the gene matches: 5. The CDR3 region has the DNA TGTGCCATCAGTGTGACCGGGACAGGGGGCAATGAGCAGTTCTTC. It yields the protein CAISVTGTGGNEQFF.

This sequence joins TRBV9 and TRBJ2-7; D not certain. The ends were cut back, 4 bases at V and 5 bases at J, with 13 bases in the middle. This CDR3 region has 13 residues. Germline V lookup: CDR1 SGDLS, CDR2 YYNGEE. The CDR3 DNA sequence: TGTGCCAGCAGCCGAAGCTCTGAAGACGAGCAGTACTTC. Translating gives CASSRSSEDEQYF.

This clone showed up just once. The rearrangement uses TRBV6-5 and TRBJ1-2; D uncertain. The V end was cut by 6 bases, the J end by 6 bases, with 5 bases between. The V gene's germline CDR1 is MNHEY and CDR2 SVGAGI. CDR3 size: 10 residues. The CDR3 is CASSPDGYTF. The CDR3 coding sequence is TGTGCCAGCAGCCCCGATGGCTACACCTTC.

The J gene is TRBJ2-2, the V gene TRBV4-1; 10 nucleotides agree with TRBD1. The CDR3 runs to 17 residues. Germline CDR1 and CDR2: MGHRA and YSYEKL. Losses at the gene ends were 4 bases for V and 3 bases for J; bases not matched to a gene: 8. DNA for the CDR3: TGCGCCAGCAGCCGTAGGACAGGGGGTTCTGACACCGGGGAGCTGTTTTTT. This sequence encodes CASSRRTGGSDTGELFF.

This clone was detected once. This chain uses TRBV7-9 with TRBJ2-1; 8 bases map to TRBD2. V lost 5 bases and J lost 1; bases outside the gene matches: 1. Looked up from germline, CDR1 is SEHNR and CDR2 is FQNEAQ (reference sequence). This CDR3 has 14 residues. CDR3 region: CASSPGGSYNEQFF. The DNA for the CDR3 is TGTGCCAGCAGCCCGGGAGGGTCCTACAATGAGCAGTTCTTC. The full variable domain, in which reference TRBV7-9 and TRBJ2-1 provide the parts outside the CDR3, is DTGVSQNPRHKITKRGQNVTFRCDPISEHNRLYWYRQTLGQGPEFLTYFQNEAQLEKSRLLSDRFSAERPKGSFSTLEIQRTEQGDSAMYLCASSPGGSYNEQFFGPGTRLTVL.